These 19 T cell receptor beta chains were sequenced from one sample in a study of beta chain features in type 1 diabetes. Expressed TCRB transcripts were sequenced, since all the RNA that had been isolated was reverse transcribed. The table came from immunoSEQ multiplex PCR; TCRdb's copy has only in-frame clones and leaves some out. The sample includes hundreds of thousands of clones, approximately 31% of them seen just once. The sample taken for sequencing was naive CD4+ T cells from blood. These receptor sequences come from a young man in good health.

The chain links TRBV4-3 to TRBJ2-5, with TRBD1 matching over 7 bases. This CDR3 is 14 amino acids long. V shed 2 bases, J shed 5 bases, and the junction held 5 bases outside the gene matches. Germline-derived CDR1 and CDR2 are LGHNA and YSLEER. CDR3 sequence reads: CASSQNRGRETQYF. The CDR3 coding sequence is TGCGCCAGCAGCCAAAACAGGGGACGGGAGACCCAGTACTTC.

The V gene is TRBV2, the J gene TRBJ1-2; D gene uncertain. Trimming stripped 3 bases from V and 4 bases from J, with 3 bases between. Germline V gene lookup returns CDR1 SNHLY and CDR2 FYNNEI. The CDR3 is 11 amino acids. CDR3 residues: CASSDSYGYTF. The CDR3 nucleotides are TGTGCCAGCAGTGACAGCTATGGCTACACCTTC. Together with reference TRBV2 and TRBJ1-2, the CDR3 gives the full variable domain: EPEVTQTPSHQVTQMGQEVILRCVPISNHLYFYWYRQILGQKVEFLVSFYNNEISEKSEIFDDQFSVERPDGSNFTLKIRSTKLEDSAMYFCASSDSYGYTFGSGTRLTVV.

The V and J genes are TRBV5-4 and TRBJ2-1, with 10 bases fitting TRBD2. Trimming took 4 bases from V and 4 from J; bases not matched to a gene: 14. The CDR3 is 18 residues long. Germline V lookup: CDR1 SGHNT, CDR2 YYREEE (reference sequence). The CDR3 DNA reads as TGTGCCAGCAGCCCCCAAGGCCTAGCGGGGGCCGGATACAATGAGCAGTTCTTC. Translation: CASSPQGLAGAGYNEQFF.

This chain connects TRBV30 to TRBJ2-1, with D possibly called TRBD1 or TRBD2 (5 bases each). The germline gives CDR1 GTSNPN, CDR2 SVGIG (reference sequence). CDR3 length: 11 amino acids. Trimming stripped 0 bases from V and 14 bases from J, with 11 bases between. The CDR3 bases are TGTGCCTGGAGTGTAAGGGACCTCGAGTTCTTC. It yields the protein CAWSVRDLEFF.

The CDR3 loop is CAWSVLSSGKGQFF. In DNA form, the CDR3 reads TGTGCCTGGAGTGTACTCAGTAGCGGGAAGGGGCAGTTCTTC. This chain joins TRBV30 and TRBJ2-1; 8 bases map to TRBD2. Looked up from germline, CDR1 is GTSNPN and CDR2 is SVGIG (reference sequence). V gave up 0 bases and J gave up 12 bases; unmatched junction bases: 10. This CDR3 spans 14 amino acids.

This chain joins TRBV5-1 and TRBJ2-5; TRBD1 might be the D (6 bases). The CDR3 is made up of 16 amino acids. CDR1 and CDR2 (germline): SGHRS, YFSETQ. V dropped 4 bases and J dropped 2 bases, with 18 bases sitting between them. CDR3 nucleotides: TGCGCCAGCAGCCCCGGGACACCCATACGTCAAGAGACCCAGTACTTC. It yields the protein CASSPGTPIRQETQYF.

This clone has a handful of counts. The chain has TRBV29-1 and TRBJ2-1; D perhaps matches TRBD2 (6 bases). The CDR3 length is 14 residues. CDR1 is SQVTM and CDR2 is ANQGSEA in the germline V gene. Trimming removed 6 bases at V and 5 bases at J, with 17 bases between. Here the CDR3 reads CSVLPPGDDNEQFF. Here the CDR3 DNA reads TGCAGCGTCCTACCTCCGGGGGATGACAATGAGCAGTTCTTC.

This clone has a handful of counts. This rearrangement joins TRBV25-1 to TRBJ1-2, with D uncertain. The CDR3 has 12 amino acids. Germline loops: CDR1 MGHDK, CDR2 SYGVNS. V dropped 1 base and J dropped 8 bases, with 8 bases sitting between them. The CDR3 DNA follows: TGTGCCAGCAGTGAATCCGTGTGGGGCTACACCTTC. Its protein is CASSESVWGYTF.

This clone has just one count. The chain joins TRBV28 to TRBJ1-1, with a possible D match to TRBD1 (6 bases). There are 15 residues in the CDR3. Trimming removed 0 bases from V and 13 bases from J, with 21 bases in between. CDR1 is MDHEN, CDR2 SYDVKM, per germline. The CDR3: CASSLWDQGRQKVFF. CDR3 DNA: TGTGCCAGCAGTTTATGGGACCAGGGGAGGCAGAAGGTTTTCTTT.

This clone was picked up one time. The genes are TRBV30 and TRBJ1-2, with 7 bases that match TRBD1. There are 11 residues in the CDR3. Looked up from germline, CDR1 is GTSNPN and CDR2 is SVGIG (reference sequence). Trimming at V came to 4 bases and at J to 8 bases, leaving 4 bases not matched to a gene. CDR3 in amino acids: CAWTSGGGYTF. The CDR3 coding sequence is TGTGCCTGGACTTCAGGGGGAGGCTACACCTTC. Together with reference TRBV30 and TRBJ1-2, the CDR3 gives the full variable domain: SQTIHQWPATLVQPVGSPLSLECTVEGTSNPNLYWYRQAAGRGLQLLFYSVGIGQISSEVPQNLSASRPQDRQFILSSKKLLLSDSGFYLCAWTSGGGYTFGSGTRLTVV.

The V gene is TRBV18, the J gene TRBJ2-7; D is perhaps TRBD1 (6 bases). The V end lost 4 bases, the J end lost 6 bases, and 13 bases lay between the germline ends. Germline loops: CDR1 KGHSH, CDR2 LQKENI. The CDR3 runs 13 residues. The CDR3 loop is CASSLQGIGEQYF. The CDR3 DNA is TGTGCCAGCTCACTGCAGGGGATCGGCGAGCAGTACTTC.

This chain joins TRBV2 and TRBJ2-2; unclear D gene. The CDR3 loop spans 15 amino acids. Per the germline V gene, CDR1 is SNHLY and CDR2 is FYNNEI. The V end lost 7 bases, the J end lost 6 bases, and 18 bases lay between the germline ends. CDR3 protein: CASNSLMEGSGELFF. CDR3 nucleotide sequence: TGTGCCAGCAACTCCTTAATGGAAGGATCCGGGGAGCTGTTTTTT.

This clone came up a few times. Here the CDR3 DNA reads TGCGCCAGCAGCCTCGGTAGCGGGGATGACAATGAGCAGTTCTTC. Translated, it gives CASSLGSGDDNEQFF. This rearrangement joins TRBV4-1 to TRBJ2-1; 8 nucleotides agree with TRBD2. V shed 4 bases, J shed 5 bases, and the junction held 7 bases outside the gene matches. CDR1 MGHRA and CDR2 YSYEKL come from the germline V gene. The CDR3 is made up of 15 amino acids.

This clone was counted between two and nine times. The chain couples TRBV18 to TRBJ2-3; no definite D call. The CDR3 has 16 residues. Trimming cost V 3 bases and J 2 bases, with 15 bases left between them. The germline gives CDR1 KGHSH, CDR2 LQKENI. The CDR3, as DNA: TGTGCCAGCTCACCGATGGCGGCTGTGTACACAGATACGCAGTATTTT. Translation: CASSPMAAVYTDTQYF.

This clone was seen just once. The gene calls are TRBV5-4 and TRBJ2-1, with D perhaps being TRBD1 or TRBD2 (5 bases each). Germline lookup yields CDR1 SGHNT and CDR2 YYREEE (reference sequence). The CDR3 is 16 amino acids. The V and J ends lost 4 bases and 7 bases respectively, with 21 bases between them. CDR3 bases: TGTGCCAGCAGCCAACCTGGCCTGGGGGTGGGGAATGAGCAGTTCTTC. This encodes CASSQPGLGVGNEQFF.

The chain links TRBV5-6 to TRBJ2-3; D gene ambiguous. CDR1 is SGHDT, CDR2 YYEEEE, per germline. The CDR3 length is 13 residues. V was trimmed by 4 bases and J by 0 bases, leaving 6 bases between them. The CDR3: CASSPSSTDTQYF. CDR3 bases: TGTGCCAGCAGCCCAAGTAGCACAGATACGCAGTATTTT.

In regard to this clone: Germline is not matched at one junction end, which may reflect a read error. This sequence joins TRBV7-2 and TRBJ2-7, with unresolved D. Germline V gives CDR1 SGHTA, CDR2 FQGNSA. CDR3 length equals 13 residues. CDR3 in amino acids: CASSGRTTYGQYF. The CDR3 region has the DNA TGTGCCAGCAGCGGGCGGACCACCTACGGGCAGTACTTC.

The table lists this clone with a few counts. The same CDR3 is also encoded by other DNA sequences in this sample. This chain connects TRBV5-1 to TRBJ2-1; 15 bases align to TRBD2. CDR3 length: 15 amino acids. Germline assignment: CDR1 SGHRS and CDR2 YFSETQ. V shed 4 bases, J shed 7 bases, and the junction held 3 bases outside the gene matches. CDR3 region: CASSEGLAGGNEQFF. The DNA of the CDR3 is TGCGCCAGCAGCGAGGGACTAGCGGGAGGAAATGAGCAGTTCTTC.

The J gene is TRBJ2-7, the V gene TRBV20-1; perhaps TRBD2 as D (6 bases). The V end was cut by 6 bases, the J end by 6 bases, with 12 bases between. The V gene's germline CDR1 is DFQATT and CDR2 SNEGSKA (reference sequence). This CDR3 spans 11 amino acids. CDR3 nucleotides: TGCAGTGCCGCAACGGGAGTCGAGCAGTACTTC. The encoded protein is CSAATGVEQYF.